This is a list of T cell receptor beta chains from one sample in a study of T-cell reconstitution after alpha-beta-depleted transplantation in children. TCRdb called the PCR reads again in MiXCR, with one record for every CDR3 protein. This table holds 250,000 to 350,000 distinct CDR3 sequences, around 9.6% found once. Sequences were derived from PBMCs from the stem cell graft donor, sampled from the stem cell graft. The receptors originated from a human donor who donated a stem cell graft to a child with SCID. Each CDR3 is given with its conserved first and last residue. The D gene is left open where the match is weak. Where a row states a size, it is once, few, many or the class of an expanded clone; other rows omit it.

clone size | J gene | V gene | D gene | CDR3 protein | CDR3 DNA
- | TRBJ1-2 | TRBV6-1 | - | CASRWTANYGYTF | TGTGCCAGCAGGTGGACAGCTAACTATGGCTACACCTTC
few | TRBJ1-5 | TRBV25-1 | - | CASSVGYQPQHF | TGTGCCAGCAGTGTAGGGTATCAGCCCCAGCATTTT
few | TRBJ1-1 | TRBV12-3/TRBV12-4 | - | CASSSVDSGTEAFF | TGTGCCAGCAGTTCAGTGGACAGCGGGACTGAAGCTTTCTTT
- | TRBJ2-2 | TRBV4-1 | - | CASSQDLGGINTGELFF | TGCGCCAGCAGCCAAGATTTGGGCGGGATAAACACCGGGGAGCTGTTTTTT
few | TRBJ2-3 | TRBV12-3/TRBV12-4 | - | CASSFETGTSSTDTQYF | TGTGCCAGCAGTTTTGAGACAGGTACCTCTAGCACAGATACGCAGTATTTT
few | TRBJ1-6 | TRBV9 | TRBD1 | CASSGGDRGVNSPLHF | TGTGCCAGCAGCGGAGGGGACAGGGGGGTCAATTCACCCCTCCACTTT
- | TRBJ1-4 | TRBV7-9 | - | CASGPGEVLFF | TGTGCCAGCGGGCCCGGGGAGGTGCTGTTTTTT
few | TRBJ1-2 | TRBV27 | - | CASSPLFAGYTF | TGTGCCAGCAGTCCTCTCTTCGCTGGCTACACCTTC
- | TRBJ2-3 | TRBV20-1 | TRBD2 | CSARTHEAGFTDTQYF | TGCAGTGCTAGGACCCATGAAGCGGGGTTCACAGATACGCAGTATTTT
few | TRBJ1-2 | TRBV10-2 | - | CASSETNRPDYYGYTF | TGCGCCAGCAGTGAGACGAACAGACCAGATTACTATGGCTACACCTTC
- | TRBJ2-7 | TRBV7-9 | - | CASSHPTVSYEQYF | TGTGCCAGCAGCCACCCGACGGTTTCCTACGAGCAGTACTTC
few | TRBJ1-5 | TRBV20-1 | TRBD1 | CSASSGQGAGQPQHF | TGCAGTGCTAGCTCCGGGCAGGGGGCAGGACAGCCCCAGCATTTT
- | TRBJ2-5 | TRBV20-1 | - | CSARDLGLVETQYF | TGCAGTGCTAGAGATCTTGGGCTAGTGGAGACCCAGTACTTC
few | TRBJ2-1 | TRBV19 | TRBD2 | CASNFPGGPNEQFF | TGTGCCAGTAATTTCCCGGGGGGGCCGAATGAGCAGTTCTTC
- | TRBJ2-7 | TRBV6-6 | - | CASRDIDEQYF | TGTGCCAGCAGAGACATTGACGAGCAGTACTTC
few | TRBJ2-5 | TRBV5-1 | TRBD2 | CASSEPGLGVETQYF | TGCGCCAGCAGCGAACCGGGACTAGGAGTGGAGACCCAGTACTTC
- | TRBJ1-1 | TRBV18 | - | CASSMTELGTEAFF | TGTGCCAGCTCAATGACAGAGTTGGGGACTGAAGCTTTCTTT
- | TRBJ1-3 | TRBV5-5 | - | CASSLAHRVGSGNTIYF | TGTGCCAGCAGCTTGGCCCACAGGGTAGGCTCTGGAAACACCATATATTTT
- | TRBJ2-2 | TRBV5-8 | - | CQCFLSLGAVGPGVLFF | TGTCAGTGCTTCCTGTCCCTCGGTGCCGTGGGGCCCGGGGTGCTGTTTTTT
many | TRBJ1-5 | TRBV5-1 | - | CASSSGPTNQPQHF | TGCGCCAGCAGCTCGGGGCCGACGAATCAGCCCCAGCATTTT
- | TRBJ2-5 | TRBV20-1 | - | CSASRGFAETQYF | TGCAGTGCTAGCAGGGGCTTCGCAGAGACCCAGTACTTC
- | TRBJ2-3 | TRBV12-3/TRBV12-4 | TRBD2 | CASSWPSGGASTDTQYF | TGTGCCAGCAGTTGGCCTAGCGGGGGTGCTAGCACAGATACGCAGTATTTT